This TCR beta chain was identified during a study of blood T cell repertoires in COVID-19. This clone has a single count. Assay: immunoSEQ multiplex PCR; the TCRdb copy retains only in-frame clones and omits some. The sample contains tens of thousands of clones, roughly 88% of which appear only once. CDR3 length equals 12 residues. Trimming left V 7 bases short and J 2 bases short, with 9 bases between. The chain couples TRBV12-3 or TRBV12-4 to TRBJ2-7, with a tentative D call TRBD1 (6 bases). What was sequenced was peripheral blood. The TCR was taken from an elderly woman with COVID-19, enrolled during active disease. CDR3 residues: CASNRDTYEQYF. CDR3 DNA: TGTGCCAGCAACCGGGACACCTACGAGCAGTACTTC.